These 11 T cell receptor beta chains came from one sample sequenced in a study of cytomegalovirus exposure and HLA in healthy donors. This PCR relied on a set of 60 Vbeta primers and 13 Jbeta primers. Assay used: immunoSEQ multiplex PCR; TCRdb lists only in-frame clones, some missing. The sample shows 230,000 or so clones, roughly 91% of them seen only once. Sequencing input: PBMCs. The receptors originated from a girl aged 2 to 9 in good health and CMV-seronegative.

The V and J genes are TRBV7-9 and TRBJ2-3, with 7 bases aligning to TRBD1. This CDR3 has 15 amino acids. CDR1 is SEHNR and CDR2 is FQNEAQ in the germline V gene (reference sequence). Germline trimming cut 5 bases from V and 0 bases from J; bases unmatched to any gene: 5. The CDR3 sequence: CASSPRQGSTDTQYF. The CDR3 DNA reads TGTGCCAGCAGCCCACGACAGGGTAGCACAGATACGCAGTATTTT.

The chain recombines TRBV5-4 with TRBJ2-7, with TRBD2 matching 11 bases. The CDR3 runs to 18 residues. Germline V gives CDR1 SGHNT, CDR2 YYREEE (reference sequence). The trim removed 1 base at V and 6 bases at J, leaving 15 bases unmatched. This CDR3 is CASSLPREEASGRTEQYF. The CDR3 DNA reads TGTGCCAGCAGCTTGCCCCGAGAGGAAGCTAGCGGGAGGACCGAGCAGTACTTC.

The chain links TRBV4-2 to TRBJ1-2; D is perhaps TRBD1 (5 bases). There are 14 residues in the CDR3. Trimming stripped 6 bases from V and 6 bases from J, with 17 bases between. Germline V gene sequence: CDR1 LGHNA, CDR2 YNFKEQ. As DNA, the CDR3 is TGTGCCAGCAGAGGCAGGGAGGCAGGTCATGGCTACACCTTC. Translation: CASRGREAGHGYTF.

V is TRBV5-8 and J is TRBJ1-2; tentatively, D is TRBD1 (6 bases). The CDR3 length is 14 residues. The germline V gene has CDR1 SGHTS and CDR2 YDEGEE. V lost 4 bases and J 4 bases, leaving 14 bases between the germline ends. The CDR3 region has the DNA TGTGCCAGCAGCCCGAGGGGGGGAGGCTATGGCTACACCTTC. Translating it yields CASSPRGGGYGYTF.

This clone turned up a few times. This rearrangement joins TRBV25-1 to TRBJ2-7, with TRBD1 matching 7 bases. Germline V gives CDR1 MGHDK, CDR2 SYGVNS. This CDR3 has 14 amino acids. J was trimmed by 4 bases and V by 5 bases; bases with no gene match: 8. The CDR3 coding sequence is TGTGCCAGCAGTCCACCCGGGACAGATTACGAGCAGTACTTC. This sequence encodes CASSPPGTDYEQYF.

The chain joins TRBV6-1 to TRBJ1-1, with D perhaps matching TRBD1 (5 bases). Trimming took 7 bases from V and 1 from J, leaving 16 bases between them. Germline assignment: CDR1 MNHNS and CDR2 SASEGT. The CDR3 is made up of 15 amino acids. The CDR3 here is CASTSPRTKNTEAFF. In nucleotides, the CDR3 is TGTGCCAGCACCTCACCCCGGACAAAGAACACTGAAGCTTTCTTT.

V usage is TRBV5-6 and J usage is TRBJ2-2, with D tentatively TRBD2 (6 bases). The length of the CDR3 is 17 residues. V lost 5 bases and J lost 3, with 20 bases in between. Germline assignment: CDR1 SGHDT and CDR2 YYEEEE. The CDR3, as DNA: TGTGCCAGCAGTCGTACCGTGGAGGGAAGGTACACCGGGGAGCTGTTTTTT. It codes for CASSRTVEGRYTGELFF.

CDR3 in DNA: TGTGCCAGCTCACCGTTGGGACTGCGAATAAATGAGCAGTTCTTC. Translating it yields CASSPLGLRINEQFF. V is TRBV18 and J is TRBJ2-1; D perhaps matches TRBD2 (6 bases). The V end lost 3 bases, the J end lost 7 bases, and 16 bases lay between the germline ends. The germline gives CDR1 KGHSH, CDR2 LQKENI. The CDR3 has 15 residues.

V gene TRBV6-1 combines with J gene TRBJ2-1; tentatively, D is TRBD2 (5 bases). V lost 2 bases, J lost 4 bases, and 12 bases lay in between. The V gene's germline CDR1 is MNHNS and CDR2 SASEGT. The CDR3 sequence is 15 residues long. CDR3 protein: CASSERVGAYNEQFF. DNA for the CDR3: TGTGCCAGCAGTGAACGGGTGGGAGCGTACAATGAGCAGTTCTTC.

V gene TRBV6-5 combines with J gene TRBJ1-5; possible D gene TRBD1, 6 bases. The CDR3 contains 14 residues. Germline V gene lookup returns CDR1 MNHEY and CDR2 SVGAGI. Trimming removed 5 bases from V and 1 base from J, with 9 bases in between. CDR3 sequence (DNA): TGTGCCAGCAGTCAGGGGACGAGCAATCAGCCCCAGCATTTT. This encodes CASSQGTSNQPQHF.

V gene TRBV4-1 combines with J gene TRBJ2-2; 9 bases are a match to TRBD1. Per the germline V gene, CDR1 is MGHRA and CDR2 is YSYEKL. The CDR3 runs to 15 residues. Unmatched junction bases numbered 6, after V lost 3 bases and J lost 7 bases. The chain's CDR3 is CASSQAGQGGGELFF. The CDR3 nucleotides read TGCGCCAGCAGCCAGGCGGGACAGGGCGGCGGGGAGCTGTTTTTT.